The 18 T cell receptor beta chains below come from one sample, sequenced in a study of T cells in Graves' hyperthyroidism and ophthalmopathy. Amplification of TCR beta CDR3 regions was performed using RNA transcripts as template. In the first-round RT-PCR of the TCR CDR3, the HTBI primer set was used. TCRdb called the multiplex PCR reads again in MiXCR, with one record for every CDR3 protein. The sample holds about 360,000 distinct CDR3 sequences, approximately 15% seen once. Material for sequencing was blood. These TCRs come from a woman between 18 and 29 years old with Graves' hyperthyroidism that later progressed to Graves' ophthalmopathy.

Concerning this clonotype itself: The CDR3 ends on some other residue instead of the conserved phenylalanine or tryptophan, so this is likely a read error. The CDR3 here is CASSLMGDRAPTEAFS. CDR3 sequence (DNA): TGTGCCAGCAGCTTAATGGGGGACAGGGCTCCCACTGAAGCTTTCTCT. The chain joins TRBV7-9 to TRBJ1-1; 9 nucleotides agree with TRBD1. CDR1 is SEHNR, CDR2 FQNEAQ, per germline (reference sequence). The CDR3 is 16 residues long. The V segment lost 2 bases and the J segment 4 bases; nucleotides outside the gene matches: 8.

The sample holds a few counts of this clonotype. The CDR3 DNA reads TGTGCCAGCAGTTACTTGCTTGGGGCCGGGAATGAGCAGTTCTTC. Its protein product is CASSYLLGAGNEQFF. The chain recombines TRBV6-5 with TRBJ2-1; weak D call: TRBD1 (5 bases). CDR3 length equals 15 residues. From germline, CDR1 is MNHEY and CDR2 SVGAGI. V shed 1 base and J shed 7 bases, with 14 bases lying between them.

This clonotype was seen a few times. The chain combines TRBV20-1 with TRBJ2-3, with TRBD2 matching over 7 bases. This CDR3 spans 15 amino acids. CDR1 is DFQATT and CDR2 is SNEGSKA in the germline V gene (reference sequence). V trimming: 3 bases; J trimming: 3 bases; junction bases outside the gene matches: 9. The CDR3 DNA follows: TGCAGTGCTAGGCGCGGGGCGGGAGAAACAGATACGCAGTATTTT. This encodes CSARRGAGETDTQYF.

This clonotype was seen repeatedly, ten times or more. The gene calls are TRBV6-2 or TRBV6-3 and TRBJ1-4; D is undetermined. Germline values: CDR1 MNHEY, CDR2 SVGEGT. This CDR3 spans 13 amino acids. Trimming took 4 bases from V and 10 from J, leaving 13 bases between them. This chain's CDR3 is CASSSTGRLKLFF. The CDR3 DNA reads as TGTGCCAGCAGTTCAACTGGACGGCTAAAACTGTTTTTT.

This clonotype came up many times. The J gene is TRBJ2-5, the V gene TRBV27; 7 bases are a match to TRBD2. V shed 3 bases and J 4 bases; nucleotides not matched to a gene: 11. Germline CDR1 MNHEY, CDR2 SMNVEV (reference sequence). This CDR3 region has 16 residues. CDR3 region: CASSLRGGSGGETQYF. CDR3 sequence (DNA): TGTGCCAGCAGTTTGAGAGGCGGGAGCGGAGGAGAGACCCAGTACTTC.

The table lists this clonotype with a few counts. CDR3 sequence reads: CASSSDRGRMSYNSPLHF. DNA for the CDR3: TGTGCCAGCAGTTCAGACAGGGGGCGCATGTCGTATAATTCACCCCTCCACTTT. This chain uses TRBV28 with TRBJ1-6, with TRBD1 matching over 10 bases. The CDR3 covers 18 residues. In germline, CDR1 is MDHEN, CDR2 SYDVKM. V was pared by 4 bases and J by 4 bases, with 10 bases of the junction left unmatched.

This clonotype has at least ten counts. The CDR3 protein is CSARGVEASQHF. In DNA form, the CDR3 reads TGCAGTGCTAGGGGCGTGGAGGCGTCCCAGCATTTT. The chain combines TRBV20-1 with TRBJ1-5; no definite D call. V lost 3 bases and J 11 bases, leaving 14 bases between the germline ends. The CDR3 consists of 12 residues. The germline gives CDR1 DFQATT, CDR2 SNEGSKA (reference sequence).

This clonotype showed up many times. V usage is TRBV18 and J usage is TRBJ2-7, with D tentatively TRBD1 (6 bases). V shed 3 bases and J shed 7 bases, with 19 bases lying between them. This CDR3 has 15 amino acids. The germline gives CDR1 KGHSH, CDR2 LQKENI. Here the CDR3 DNA reads TGTGCCAGCTCACCTATCCCAGGGGAATTCGGAGAGCAGTACTTC. Its protein is CASSPIPGEFGEQYF.

The V and J genes are TRBV20-1 and TRBJ2-5, with D possibly being TRBD1 or TRBD2 (6 bases each). The CDR3 has 12 amino acids. Per the germline V gene, CDR1 is DFQATT and CDR2 is SNEGSKA (reference sequence). The V end was cut by 8 bases, the J end by 3 bases, with 13 bases between. CDR3 nucleotides: TGCAGTCAATCGGGGGCAAAAGAGACCCAGTACTTC. It encodes CSQSGAKETQYF.

A few counts support this clonotype. CDR3 DNA sequence: TGTGCCAGCAGTGAGGGAGGGGGTAGAACTGAAAAACTGTTTTTT. Amino acid sequence: CASSEGGGRTEKLFF. The rearrangement links TRBV6-1 to TRBJ1-4; a possible D gene is TRBD1 (6 bases). The CDR3 loop spans 15 amino acids. V shed 3 bases and J shed 7 bases, with 15 bases lying between them. CDR1 is MNHNS and CDR2 is SASEGT in the germline V gene.

This clonotype was recorded at least ten times. The chain recombines TRBV28 with TRBJ2-7; 9 bases fit TRBD2. Trimming cost V 1 base and J 0 bases; bases outside gene matches: 1. The CDR3 covers 15 residues. CDR1 and CDR2 from the germline V gene are MDHEN and SYDVKM. The CDR3 loop is CASSLYSGSSYEQYF. The DNA of the CDR3 is TGTGCCAGCAGTTTATATAGCGGGAGCTCCTACGAGCAGTACTTC.

This clonotype was observed a few times. The chain is built from TRBV30 and TRBJ2-7; 8 nucleotides match TRBD1. The CDR3 contains 11 residues. J was trimmed by 6 bases and V by 8 bases; bases with no gene match: 6. In germline, CDR1 is GTSNPN, CDR2 SVGIG (reference sequence). The CDR3 DNA is TGTGCCCGTTATACAGGGGGCGAGCAGTACTTC. Amino acids: CARYTGGEQYF. The whole variable domain, remainder taken from reference TRBV30 and TRBJ2-7, is SQTIHQWPATLVQPVGSPLSLECTVEGTSNPNLYWYRQAAGRGLQLLFYSVGIGQISSEVPQNLSASRPQDRQFILSSKKLLLSDSGFYLCARYTGGEQYFGPGTRLTVT.

This clonotype was counted at least ten times. V and J are TRBV6-1 and TRBJ2-7; the D gene is possibly TRBD2 (7 bases). The CDR3 covers 13 residues. Trimming removed 9 bases at V and 3 bases at J, with 15 bases between. CDR1 and CDR2 (germline): MNHNS, SASEGT. This CDR3 is CASSRGGDYEQYF. CDR3 DNA sequence: TGTGCCAGTTCGAGGGGGGGAGACTACGAGCAGTACTTC.

This clonotype was seen repeatedly, ten times or more. The chain carries TRBV6-6 and TRBJ1-2, with D unclear. This CDR3 has 15 residues. Trimming took 0 bases from V and 4 from J, leaving 12 bases between them. Germline V gives CDR1 MNHNY, CDR2 SVGAGI (reference sequence). CDR3 residues: CASSYSQGSRYGYTF. CDR3 sequence (DNA): TGTGCCAGCAGTTACTCGCAAGGGTCTCGCTATGGCTACACCTTC.

V is TRBV6-1 and J is TRBJ2-5, with D possibly matching TRBD1 (6 bases). Germline CDR1 and CDR2: MNHNS and SASEGT. The CDR3 runs to 14 residues. Trimming took 5 bases from V and 4 from J, leaving 14 bases between them. CDR3 in DNA: TGTGCCAGCAGTACCCACAGGGATCCAGAGACCCAGTACTTC. It codes for CASSTHRDPETQYF.

Many counts were recorded for this clonotype. The genes are TRBV14 and TRBJ2-1; D not resolved. Deletions cut 2 bases from V and 8 bases from J, with 16 bases between. The germline CDR1 and CDR2 sequences are SGHDN and FVKESK. There are 15 residues in the CDR3. The CDR3 DNA follows: TGTGCCAGCAGCCAATCCGCAGGAAGTTGGGATGAGCAGTTCTTC. Its protein product is CASSQSAGSWDEQFF. The complete variable domain, with remaining parts taken from reference TRBV14 and TRBJ2-1, reads EAGVTQFPSHSVIEKGQTVTLRCDPISGHDNLYWYRRVMGKEIKFLLHFVKESKQDESGMPNNRFLAERTGGTYSTLKVQPAELEDSGVYFCASSQSAGSWDEQFFGPGTRLTVL.

This clonotype occurred many times. V is TRBV24-1 and J is TRBJ2-3, with a possible D match to TRBD2 (6 bases). Trimming removed 1 base at V and 0 bases at J, with 10 bases between. The CDR3 contains 16 residues. The germline V gene has CDR1 KGHDR and CDR2 SFDVKD. CDR3 DNA sequence: TGTGCCACCAGTGATTTAACCAGCGGGAGCACAGATACGCAGTATTTT. This gives the protein CATSDLTSGSTDTQYF.

This chain joins TRBV7-9 and TRBJ2-7; TRBD2 matches at 12 bases. The V segment lost 6 bases and the J segment 5 bases; nucleotides outside the gene matches: 8. CDR3 length: 15 amino acids. The germline CDR1 and CDR2 sequences are SEHNR and FQNEAQ (reference sequence). DNA for the CDR3: TGTGCCAGCAGACAGACTAGCGGGAGAAAAAACGAGCAGTACTTC. Its translation is CASRQTSGRKNEQYF. Based on the CDR3 plus reference TRBV7-9 and TRBJ2-7, the full variable domain is DTGVSQNPRHKITKRGQNVTFRCDPISEHNRLYWYRQTLGQGPEFLTYFQNEAQLEKSRLLSDRFSAERPKGSFSTLEIQRTEQGDSAMYLCASRQTSGRKNEQYFGPGTRLTVT.